A selection of T cell receptor beta chains follows, all from one sample in a study of blood T cell repertoires in COVID-19. The table came from immunoSEQ multiplex PCR; TCRdb's copy has only in-frame clones and leaves some out. The sample holds some 530,000 clones, 88% seen once. The sample comprised PBMCs or T cells enriched from blood (not recorded which). The receptors shown here come from a woman aged 60 to 75 who had recovered from COVID-19. The CDR3 runs from the conserved cysteine through the conserved F or W. Each record gives: clone size, J gene, D gene, V gene, CDR3 protein, CDR3 DNA. D genes are given only for firm matches. Size tells how often a clone was seen (once, few, many) or the class of an expanded clone, and some rows leave it out.

NA,TRBJ2-1,NA,TRBV6-5,CASSYGGRRFDEQFF,TGTGCCAGCAGTTACGGGGGGAGGCGTTTCGATGAGCAGTTCTTC
NA,TRBJ1-2,NA,TRBV3-1/TRBV3-2,CASSQGAPNYGYTF,TGTGCCAGCAGCCAAGGGGCCCCTAACTATGGCTACACCTTC
NA,TRBJ1-6,NA,TRBV10-3,CAISPGPMGGNSPLHF,TGTGCCATCAGTCCGGGGCCCATGGGGGGTAATTCACCCCTCCACTTT
NA,TRBJ1-4,NA,TRBV4-2,CASSQLSGPTNEKLFF,TGTGCCAGCAGCCAGCTCTCAGGGCCAACTAATGAAAAACTGTTTTTT
NA,TRBJ1-3,TRBD1,TRBV19,CASTRQQGAGNTIYF,TGTGCCAGTACCCGCCAACAGGGGGCCGGAAACACCATATATTTT
once,TRBJ1-6,NA,TRBV6-5,CASKRTGSPLHF,TGTGCCAGCAAGAGAACAGGATCACCCCTCCACTTT
NA,TRBJ1-1,TRBD1,TRBV5-1,CASSFGGGQSNTEAFF,TGCGCCAGCAGCTTTGGAGGGGGACAGTCGAACACTGAAGCTTTCTTT
NA,TRBJ1-6,NA,TRBV19,CASSRRQGNSPLHF,TGTGCCAGTAGTCGTAGGCAGGGGAATTCACCCCTCCACTTT
NA,TRBJ1-4,NA,TRBV18,CASSRGPPGEKLFF,TGTGCCAGCTCCCGAGGACCTCCGGGGGAAAAACTGTTTTTT
few,TRBJ1-1,TRBD1,TRBV2,CASRQGQGAGTEAFF,TGTGCCAGCAGACAAGGACAGGGGGCGGGCACTGAAGCTTTCTTT
NA,TRBJ2-1,TRBD1,TRBV7-9,CASSLRAGTGGDEQFF,TGTGCCAGCAGCTTAAGAGCCGGGACAGGGGGCGATGAGCAGTTCTTC
once,TRBJ1-6,NA,TRBV6-6,CASSLQGEIWTLHF,TGTGCCAGCAGTTTACAGGGAGAAATTTGGACCCTCCACTTT
NA,TRBJ2-5,NA,TRBV2,CASSRGFETQYF,TGTGCCAGCAGCAGGGGTTTTGAGACCCAGTACTTC
NA,TRBJ1-1,TRBD1,TRBV9,CASSGRGRADPNTEAFF,TGTGCCAGCAGCGGAAGGGGGCGAGCCGACCCGAACACTGAAGCTTTCTTT
NA,TRBJ2-1,TRBD1,TRBV24-1,CATRGPGQGHNEQFF,TGTGCCACCCGGGGGCCGGGACAGGGCCACAATGAGCAGTTCTTC
NA,TRBJ1-6,TRBD1,TRBV3-1/TRBV3-2,CASSWGQNSPLHF,TGTGCCAGCAGCTGGGGACAGAATTCACCCCTCCACTTT
NA,TRBJ1-5,TRBD1,TRBV4-1,CASSQGRQGMRNQPQHF,TGCGCCAGCAGCCAAGGAAGACAGGGGATGAGGAATCAGCCCCAGCATTTT
NA,TRBJ2-4,TRBD1,TRBV7-8,CASSPRAQGATKNIQYF,TGTGCCAGCAGCCCGCGGGCACAGGGGGCGACCAAAAACATTCAGTACTTC
once,TRBJ1-1,TRBD1,TRBV27,CASSVAGGNGEAFF,TGTGCCAGCAGTGTTGCAGGGGGCAATGGGGAAGCTTTCTTT
NA,TRBJ2-5,TRBD2,TRBV15,CATSRDAGGDQETQYF,TGTGCCACCAGCAGAGATGCGGGGGGAGATCAAGAGACCCAGTACTTC
NA,TRBJ2-5,NA,TRBV19,CASSIQGSPLGTQYF,TGTGCCAGTAGTATCCAGGGGTCTCCCCTAGGGACCCAGTACTTC
NA,TRBJ1-5,NA,TRBV30,CAWSVSSLQPQHF,TGTGCCTGGAGTGTATCGTCCTTGCAGCCCCAGCATTTT
NA,TRBJ2-3,TRBD1,TRBV11-2,CATSSETGTGRDTQYF,TGTGCCACTAGTAGTGAAACCGGGACAGGGAGGGATACGCAGTATTTT
once,TRBJ1-1,NA,TRBV6-5,CASSQVLTEAFF,TGTGCCTCCTCGCAGGTACTCACTGAAGCTTTCTTT
NA,TRBJ1-2,TRBD1,TRBV6-5,CASSGGQAYYGYTF,TGTGCCAGCAGCGGGGGACAGGCGTATTATGGCTACACCTTC
NA,TRBJ1-2,NA,TRBV3-1/TRBV3-2,CASSQDLLYGYTF,TGTGCCAGCAGCCAAGATCTCCTGTATGGCTACACCTTC
NA,TRBJ1-1,NA,TRBV18,CASSHRGHLNTEAFF,TGTGCCAGCTCACACCGGGGACATTTGAACACTGAAGCTTTCTTT